This TCR beta chain was documented in a study of cytomegalovirus exposure and HLA in healthy donors. Germline CDR1 SGHRS, CDR2 YFSETQ. Between the trimmed V and J ends, which lost 4 bases and 10 bases, there was a span of 17 bases. The CDR3 consists of 14 residues. PCR amplification relied on 60 Vbeta primers (plus 13 Jbeta primers). The table came from immunoSEQ multiplex PCR; TCRdb's copy has only in-frame clones and leaves some out. The sample's table shows 150,000 to 200,000 clones. Sequenced input: PBMCs. V gene TRBV5-1 combines with J gene TRBJ1-4; D is possibly TRBD1 (5 bases). This clonotype was obtained from a woman aged 60 to 75 in good health and CMV-seronegative. The CDR3 loop is CASSQDLTQGKLFF. The CDR3 nucleotides are TGCGCCAGCAGCCAGGACCTTACGCAGGGAAAACTGTTTTTT.